These 27 T cell receptor beta chains came from one sample sequenced in a study of metastatic and nonmetastatic thyroid tumors. Thyroid surgery had not been preceded by any treatment in any patient. TCRdb reprocessed the PCR reads via MiXCR. The sample records about 40,000 clones, 11% being singletons. The sample taken for sequencing was blood. The origin of the receptors is a female donor with papillary thyroid cancer or a benign thyroid nodule (not recorded which). Some clones in this sample may be carry-over from other donors' samples.

This clone was seen at least ten times. The DNA is omitted, as the CDR3 cannot be located on it reliably, and the CDR3 follows TCRdb's listing. The V call is TRBV6-4, the J call TRBJ2-1. Germline V lookup: CDR1 MRHNA, CDR2 SNTAGT. The CDR3 contains 13 residues when both ends are counted. The CDR3 loop is CASSTSTYNEQFF.

This clone was counted ten times or more. Possible read error: a much larger clone is one base away. The V and J genes are TRBV6-1 and TRBJ2-1, with 9 bases lining up with TRBD2. Germline-derived CDR1 and CDR2 are MNHNS and SASEGT. The CDR3 is 13 residues long. With V trimmed by 7 bases and J by 8 bases, 6 bases remained unmatched. CDR3 sequence: CASNGGTSYEQFF. The CDR3 DNA is TGTGCCAGCAACGGAGGGACTAGCTATGAGCAGTTCTTC.

This clone was picked up many times. The chain recombines TRBV19 with TRBJ2-7; TRBD2 is a possible D gene (6 bases). Trimming removed 3 bases at V and 3 bases at J, with 9 bases between. Germline loops: CDR1 LNHDA, CDR2 SQIVND (reference sequence). The CDR3 length is 13 residues. Here the CDR3 reads CASSIPGGYEQYF. For the CDR3, the DNA is TGTGCCAGTAGTATCCCCGGGGGCTACGAGCAGTACTTC.

Many counts were recorded for this clone. CDR3 sequence: CASSLTGTEAFF. CDR3 nucleotide sequence: TGTGCCAGCAGCCTAACAGGAACTGAAGCTTTCTTT. This chain uses TRBV3-1 with TRBJ1-1; a possible D gene is TRBD1 (5 bases). There are 12 residues in the CDR3. Germline V gene sequence: CDR1 LGHDT, CDR2 YNNKEL (reference sequence). The V end was cut by 4 bases, the J end by 5 bases, with 8 bases between.

Remarks on this clone: The junction departs from the called germline gene at one end, perhaps through a read error. The chain is built from TRBV5-1 and TRBJ2-7; D unresolved. This CDR3 spans 13 amino acids. Per germline, CDR1 SGHRS and CDR2 YFSETQ. The CDR3 protein is CASGDGAFYDQYF. As DNA, the CDR3 is TGCGCCAGCGGAGACGGAGCCTTCTACGATCAGTACTTC.

This clone was counted at least ten times. The chain couples TRBV6-1 to TRBJ1-3, with D possibly TRBD1 on 5 matching bases. Germline CDR1 is MNHNS and CDR2 is SASEGT. The length of the CDR3 is 16 residues. Trimming took off 8 bases at V and 0 bases at J, with 17 bases between the two ends. The CDR3 here is CASGQSLRYSGNTIYF. In nucleotides, the CDR3 is TGTGCCAGCGGACAATCCCTACGCTACTCTGGAAACACCATATATTTT.

This clone was detected ten times or more. V and J are TRBV2 and TRBJ1-3; weak D call: TRBD1 (5 bases). This CDR3 has 16 amino acids. V dropped 5 bases and J dropped 0 bases, with 14 bases sitting between them. Per germline, CDR1 SNHLY and CDR2 FYNNEI. The CDR3 region has the DNA TGTGCCAGCAGTAAGGGGTGGGGCAGCTCTGGAAACACCATATATTTT. It codes for CASSKGWGSSGNTIYF.

This clone was seen more than once but under ten times. Its ends do not fully match the called genes, so a read error is possible. The rearrangement joins TRBV6-1 to TRBJ1-1; no reliable D call. Germline CDR1 MNHNS, CDR2 SASEGT. CDR3 length: 11 amino acids. CDR3 nucleotides: TGTGCCAGCATGAGGAACCCTGAAGCTTTCTTT. Its protein is CASMRNPEAFF.

In this sample, this clone turned up a few times. The chain employs TRBV6-1 and TRBJ2-5, with D possibly TRBD1 on 5 matching bases. The CDR3 spans 12 residues. Germline CDR1 reads MNHNS; CDR2 reads SASEGT. Trimming pared 1 base from V and 5 bases from J, leaving 5 bases between. The CDR3 nucleotides read TGTGCCAGCAGTGAAGAGGGGGAGACCCAGTACTTC. This translates into CASSEEGETQYF.

This clone has at least ten counts. This CDR3 is also generated by other DNA sequences in the sample. V gene TRBV24-1 combines with J gene TRBJ1-6; TRBD1 aligns across 9 bases. The CDR3 has 13 residues. Germline trimming cut 12 bases from V and 10 bases from J; bases unmatched to any gene: 9. Germline CDR1 is KGHDR and CDR2 is SFDVKD. The CDR3 region has the DNA TGTGCCTTAGAGGACAGGGGAACCTCACCCCTCCACTTT. This translates into CALEDRGTSPLHF.

This clone was counted ten times or more. The chain employs TRBV9 and TRBJ2-2; weak D call: TRBD1 (6 bases). The CDR3 is made up of 13 amino acids. V was pared by 7 bases and J by 0 bases, with 7 bases between. CDR1 SGDLS and CDR2 YYNGEE come from the germline V gene. The CDR3 bases are TGTGCCAGCGGGGGCCCGAACACCGGGGAGCTGTTTTTT. It encodes CASGGPNTGELFF. The variable domain in full, with the rest retrieved from reference TRBV9 and TRBJ2-2, is DSGVTQTPKHLITATGQRVTLRCSPRSGDLSVYWYQQSLDQGLQFLIQYYNGEERAKGNILERFSAQQFPDLHSELNLSSLELGDSALYFCASGGPNTGELFFGEGSRLTVL.

Details on this clone: A much larger clone lies one base from this, so it may be a read error. This sequence joins TRBV3-1 and TRBJ2-3; 12 nucleotides agree with TRBD2. J was trimmed by 7 bases and V by 0 bases; bases with no gene match: 2. Per the germline V gene, CDR1 is LGHDT and CDR2 is YNNKEL (reference sequence). The CDR3 contains 15 residues. In nucleotides, the CDR3 is TGTGCCAGCAGCCAAGATCTAGCGGGAGGGCATACGCAGTATTTT. Amino acid sequence: CASSQDLAGGHTQYF.

The chain joins TRBV9 to TRBJ1-2; 8 nucleotides line up with TRBD1. Germline V gene sequence: CDR1 SGDLS, CDR2 YYNGEE. The CDR3 covers 15 residues. Trimming at V came to 4 bases and at J to 2 bases, leaving 7 bases not matched to a gene. CDR3 amino acids: CASSPRDRRNYGYTF. In DNA form, the CDR3 reads TGTGCCAGCAGCCCCCGGGACAGGCGAAACTATGGCTACACCTTC.

This clone came up many times. The V gene is TRBV6-6, the J gene TRBJ2-3, with D possibly called TRBD1 or TRBD2 (7 bases each). V was cut by 2 bases and J by 0 bases, with 18 bases left in between. Germline CDR1 reads MNHNY; CDR2 reads SVGAGI (reference sequence). The CDR3 extends over 18 amino acids. CDR3 loop: CASSYPNRGGSSTDTQYF. CDR3 bases: TGTGCCAGCAGTTACCCGAACAGGGGAGGGTCAAGCACAGATACGCAGTATTTT.

A few counts support this clone. A much larger clone differs by one base, so this may be a read error. The chain has TRBV5-4 and TRBJ2-1, with D possibly TRBD2 on 6 matching bases. From germline, CDR1 is SGHNT and CDR2 YYREEE (reference sequence). Trimming cost V 2 bases and J 4 bases, with 13 bases left between them. This CDR3 is 15 amino acids long. CDR3 nucleotide sequence: TGTGCCAGCAGCTTCACGGGAGTGAGATACAATGAGCAGTTCTTC. Translation: CASSFTGVRYNEQFF. Full variable domain (missing parts from reference TRBV5-4 and TRBJ2-1): ETGVTQSPTHLIKTRGQQVTLRCSSQSGHNTVSWYQQALGQGPQFIFQYYREEENGRGNFPPRFSGLQFPNYSSELNVNALELDDSALYLCASSFTGVRYNEQFFGPGTRLTVL.

This clone was seen ten or more times. The J gene is TRBJ2-7, the V gene TRBV20-1; TRBD2 matches at 12 bases. Germline lookup yields CDR1 DFQATT and CDR2 SNEGSKA (reference sequence). The CDR3 is 14 residues long. J lost 3 bases, V lost 4 bases, and 4 bases had no gene match. CDR3 sequence reads: CSAKGLAGNYEQYF. The CDR3 nucleotides read TGCAGTGCTAAAGGACTAGCGGGGAACTACGAGCAGTACTTC.

This clone appeared a few times. The chain couples TRBV6-5 to TRBJ2-7; the D is unclear. V lost 5 bases, J lost 2 bases, and 22 bases lay in between. Germline V gene data show CDR1 as MNHEY and CDR2 as SVGAGI. This CDR3 comprises 17 residues. CDR3 region: CASSNQPPVTGTYEQYF. CDR3 in DNA: TGTGCCAGCAGTAACCAACCCCCCGTAACGGGTACCTACGAGCAGTACTTC.

This clone was recorded many times. At the DNA level, this CDR3 is encoded by other sequences in the same sample as well. V is TRBV30 and J is TRBJ1-5; tentative D call: TRBD1 (5 bases). V gave up 5 bases and J gave up 5 bases, with 13 bases separating them. The CDR3 is 13 amino acids. CDR1 and CDR2 (germline): GTSNPN, SVGIG (reference sequence). The CDR3 DNA sequence: TGTGCCTGGCGACGGGGGATGGATCAGCCCCAGCATTTT. As protein: CAWRRGMDQPQHF.

In this sample, this clone turned up a few times. Germline is not matched at one junction end, which may reflect a read error. V gene TRBV24-1 combines with J gene TRBJ2-3, with D maybe TRBD2 (6 bases). CDR1 and CDR2 from the germline V gene are KGHDR and SFDVKD. This CDR3 comprises 13 residues. The CDR3: CAASVWTTDTQYF. The CDR3 DNA follows: TGTGCCGCCAGTGTCTGGACTACGGATACGCAGTATTTT.

This clone was counted many times. The chain carries TRBV11-3 and TRBJ2-5; 11 positions match TRBD2. Germline V gene data show CDR1 as SGHNT and CDR2 as YENEEA. The CDR3 length is 15 residues. Germline trimming cut 1 base from V and 4 bases from J; bases unmatched to any gene: 2. The CDR3 is CASSLGSGRGETQYF. The DNA of the CDR3 is TGTGCCAGCAGCTTAGGTAGCGGGAGGGGAGAGACCCAGTACTTC.

This clone occurred many times. V is TRBV9 and J is TRBJ2-1, with D possibly being TRBD2 (6 bases). The CDR3 runs 13 residues. Trimming left V 3 bases short and J 9 bases short, with 13 bases between. The germline V gene encodes CDR1 SGDLS and CDR2 YYNGEE. CDR3 residues: CASSGLGSGEQFF. CDR3 in DNA: TGTGCCAGCAGCGGTCTGGGTAGCGGTGAGCAGTTCTTC.

This clone was found many times. V and J are TRBV12-3 or TRBV12-4 and TRBJ2-5, with D hard to call. The CDR3 contains 14 residues. V shed 6 bases and J shed 5 bases, with 16 bases lying between them. The CDR3 DNA reads TGTGCCAGCAGCCCTGCCAGGCCCGGGGAGACCCAGTACTTC. It translates to CASSPARPGETQYF.

This clone occurred a few times. The V and J genes are TRBV9 and TRBJ2-7; maybe TRBD2 (5 bases). V was cut by 4 bases and J by 6 bases, with 11 bases left in between. The CDR3 length is 12 residues. Germline values: CDR1 SGDLS, CDR2 YYNGEE. CDR3 protein: CASSPGGGEQYF. The DNA for the CDR3 is TGTGCCAGCAGCCCAGGAGGAGGCGAGCAGTACTTC.

Ten or more counts support this clone. V gene TRBV19 combines with J gene TRBJ1-1, with a weak D call TRBD1 (5 bases). Between the trimmed V and J ends, which lost 8 bases and 5 bases, there was a span of 27 bases. The CDR3 covers 17 residues. The V gene's germline CDR1 is LNHDA and CDR2 SQIVND (reference sequence). The CDR3 sequence is CASRYLGVGDLWTEAFF. In DNA form, the CDR3 reads TGTGCCAGTCGCTATCTGGGGGTAGGAGATTTGTGGACTGAAGCTTTCTTT.

There are a few counts of this clone. The V and J genes are TRBV6-1 and TRBJ1-2; D not certain. The CDR3 is 15 amino acids. Germline CDR1 and CDR2: MNHNS and SASEGT. Between the trimmed V and J ends, which lost 4 bases and 8 bases, there was a span of 20 bases. In nucleotides, the CDR3 is TGTGCCAGCAGTGGTGGCCTACCTCATCCGCGGGGCTACACCTTC. Translation gives CASSGGLPHPRGYTF.

This clone is medium-sized by share. The chain links TRBV6-1 to TRBJ1-2, with D hard to call. The ends were cut back, 3 bases at V and 2 bases at J, with 7 bases in the middle. There are 13 residues in the CDR3. The germline CDR1 and CDR2 sequences are MNHNS and SASEGT. CDR3 sequence: CASSEDGNYGYTF. CDR3 nucleotide sequence: TGTGCCAGCAGTGAGGACGGAAACTATGGCTACACCTTC.

This clone was counted many times. This chain joins TRBV11-2 and TRBJ2-7, with D perhaps matching TRBD2 (5 bases). CDR1 and CDR2 from the germline V gene are SGHAT and FQNNGV. The CDR3 covers 15 residues. V was shortened by 5 bases and J by 5 bases, with 19 bases between the two germline ends. CDR3 in DNA: TGTGCCAGCAGCAAAGGGAGACTCTCGGCTAACGAGCAGTACTTC. Translated, it gives CASSKGRLSANEQYF.